Presented here are 20 T cell receptor beta chains from one specimen sequenced in a study of T-cell memory formation after mild COVID-19. Using its own MiXCR run on the 5' RACE reads, TCRdb lists one record per CDR3 protein. Counted here are some 100,000 distinct CDR3 sequences, over 8.5% occurring once; the ten biggest clones make up approximately 40%. Material: PBMCs or a T cell subset sorted from them (not recorded which). The origin of the receptors is a man aged 18 to 35 who had mild COVID-19 (a few samples of this study predate the infection). Cell type and time point are not known.

The chain carries TRBV9 and TRBJ2-1; weak D call: TRBD2 (5 bases). The CDR3 is 12 residues long. Trimming cost V 3 bases and J 9 bases, with 10 bases left between them. CDR1 SGDLS and CDR2 YYNGEE come from the germline V gene. This CDR3 reads CASSDDGIEQFF. The CDR3 DNA follows: TGTGCCAGCAGCGACGACGGGATTGAGCAGTTCTTC.

In its sample, this clonotype was seen a few times. J is TRBJ2-1 and V is TRBV6-6; D might be TRBD1 (6 bases). The V and J ends lost 7 bases and 5 bases respectively, with 15 bases between them. CDR1 is MNHNY and CDR2 is SVGAGI in the germline V gene (reference sequence). This CDR3 region has 14 residues. The CDR3: CASTSQEGDNEQFF. The DNA of the CDR3 is TGTGCCAGCACCTCACAAGAGGGGGACAATGAGCAGTTCTTC.

The gene calls are TRBV4-1 and TRBJ2-7; D gene unclear. Germline loops: CDR1 MGHRA, CDR2 YSYEKL. This CDR3 has 15 residues. V was clipped by 0 bases and J by 3 bases, with 12 bases between them. In nucleotides, the CDR3 is TGCGCCAGCAGCCAAGATCCGAATGAAGACTACGAGCAGTACGTC. Its protein is CASSQDPNEDYEQYV.

This clonotype was counted only a few times. The chain has TRBV6-2 or TRBV6-3 and TRBJ1-1; D perhaps matches TRBD1 (5 bases). This CDR3 contains 13 residues. The germline V gene has CDR1 MNHEY and CDR2 SVGEGT. V was trimmed by 1 base and J by 5 bases, leaving 8 bases between them. CDR3 coding DNA: TGTGCCAGCAGTTACTGGGGCGTGACTGAAGCTTTCTTT. It encodes CASSYWGVTEAFF.

This clonotype was seen more than once but under ten times. The chain uses TRBV7-9 and TRBJ1-1; D not resolved. The CDR3 is made up of 12 amino acids. CDR1 is SEHNR and CDR2 is FQNEAQ in the germline V gene (reference sequence). With 5 bases removed from V and 11 bases from J, the gap between germline ends came to 15 bases. The CDR3 region is CASSPAGLGAFF. The CDR3 DNA follows: TGTGCCAGCAGCCCCGCCGGGCTCGGGGCTTTCTTT.

This chain uses TRBV5-8 with TRBJ2-3, with D tentatively TRBD1 or TRBD2 (5 bases each). Germline lookup yields CDR1 SGHTS and CDR2 YDEGEE. The V and J ends lost 4 bases and 1 base respectively, with 13 bases between them. The CDR3 is 15 amino acids. The chain's CDR3 is CASSGLGRGTDTQYF. CDR3 DNA sequence: TGTGCCAGCAGCGGACTGGGGCGCGGCACAGATACGCAGTATTTT. The variable domain in full, completed from reference TRBV5-8 and TRBJ2-3, reads EAGVTQSPTHLIKTRGQQATLRCSPISGHTSVYWYQQALGLGLQFLLWYDEGEERNRGNFPPRFSGRQFPNYSSELNVNALELEDSALYLCASSGLGRGTDTQYFGPGTRLTVL.

This CDR3 is CASSPRSGGITDTQYF. The CDR3 bases are TGTGCCAGCAGCCCTAGGAGCGGGGGTATCACAGATACGCAGTATTTT. The genes are TRBV7-9 and TRBJ2-3; TRBD2 aligns across 8 bases. This CDR3 comprises 16 residues. The junction had 9 bases not matched to a gene; V was cut back by 5 bases and J by 2 bases. CDR1 and CDR2 from the germline V gene are SEHNR and FQNEAQ (reference sequence).

This clonotype turned up a few times. V is TRBV5-1 and J is TRBJ1-1; no clear D. V dropped 4 bases and J dropped 6 bases, with 10 bases sitting between them. The CDR3 covers 12 residues. The germline V gene encodes CDR1 SGHRS and CDR2 YFSETQ. CDR3 sequence reads: CASSPSGAEAFF. CDR3 in DNA: TGCGCCAGCAGCCCCTCCGGGGCTGAAGCTTTCTTT. Combining the CDR3 with reference TRBV5-1 and TRBJ1-1 gives the whole variable domain KAGVTQTPRYLIKTRGQQVTLSCSPISGHRSVSWYQQTPGQGLQFLFEYFSETQRNKGNFPGRFSGRQFSNSRSEMNVSTLELGDSALYLCASSPSGAEAFFGQGTRLTVV.

This clonotype was counted once. V usage is TRBV19 and J usage is TRBJ2-1; no clear D gene. CDR3 size: 12 residues. V lost 5 bases to trimming and J lost 4 bases, with 6 bases between them. Germline lookup yields CDR1 LNHDA and CDR2 SQIVND (reference sequence). CDR3 loop: CASSSLYNEQFF. The CDR3 region has the DNA TGTGCCAGTAGTTCATTATACAATGAGCAGTTCTTC.

The V and J genes are TRBV6-2 or TRBV6-3 and TRBJ1-5; D possibly corresponds to TRBD1 (5 bases). The CDR3 extends over 19 amino acids. CDR1 and CDR2 from the germline V gene are MNHEY and SVGEGT. V lost 6 bases, J lost 0 bases, and 24 bases lay in between. CDR3 DNA sequence: TGTGCCAGCAGCCCAAAAGATCGTCGACAGAAGTATAGCAATCAGCCCCAGCATTTT. The encoded protein is CASSPKDRRQKYSNQPQHF.

In its sample, this clonotype was seen a few times. CDR3 protein: CASSLSPFSYEQYF. CDR3 nucleotides: TGTGCCAGCAGTTTATCGCCCTTTTCCTACGAGCAGTACTTC. V is TRBV27 and J is TRBJ2-7; no clear D. The V gene's germline CDR1 is MNHEY and CDR2 SMNVEV (reference sequence). The germline V and J ends were trimmed by 0 bases and 1 base, with 7 bases remaining between them. The CDR3 extends over 14 amino acids.

In its sample, this clonotype was seen a few times. V gene TRBV6-2 or TRBV6-3 combines with J gene TRBJ2-7, with TRBD1 matching over 7 bases. In germline, CDR1 is MNHEY, CDR2 SVGEGT. The CDR3 spans 16 residues. The V and J ends lost 6 bases and 3 bases, in that order; junction bases with no gene match: 14. This chain's CDR3 is CASRPLGTEGFYEQYF. CDR3 in DNA: TGTGCCAGCAGACCTTTAGGGACAGAGGGGTTCTACGAGCAGTACTTC.

This sequence joins TRBV4-3 and TRBJ1-2; 8 bases are a match to TRBD1. This CDR3 has 14 amino acids. Per germline, CDR1 LGHNA and CDR2 YSLEER. V lost 2 bases and J lost 4; bases outside the gene matches: 3. The CDR3 nucleotides read TGCGCCAGCAGCCAAAGGACAGGGATCTATGGCTACACCTTC. This encodes CASSQRTGIYGYTF.

The chain carries TRBV12-3 or TRBV12-4 and TRBJ2-5; 8 nucleotides align to TRBD1. V lost 6 bases and J lost 5; bases outside the gene matches: 11. The CDR3 is 15 amino acids. CDR3 in amino acids: CASSRSGHRGETQYF. CDR3 bases: TGTGCCAGCAGCCGAAGTGGCCACAGGGGGGAGACCCAGTACTTC.

This chain uses TRBV4-3 with TRBJ1-2, with 9 positions matching TRBD1. With V trimmed by 3 bases and J by 8 bases, 4 bases remained unmatched. This CDR3 is built from 13 residues. Germline lookup yields CDR1 LGHNA and CDR2 YSLEER. The CDR3 loop reads CASSQHRGRGYTF. CDR3 DNA sequence: TGCGCCAGCAGCCAGCACAGGGGGCGAGGCTACACCTTC.

This clonotype was detected only a few times. The V gene is TRBV25-1, the J gene TRBJ1-4; D is undetermined. CDR3 length: 12 residues. The germline V gene has CDR1 MGHDK and CDR2 SYGVNS. The V and J ends lost 4 bases and 8 bases respectively, with 8 bases between them. The CDR3 sequence: CASSGVREKLFF. The CDR3 DNA reads TGTGCCAGCAGTGGCGTCAGGGAAAAACTGTTTTTT.

This clonotype was observed a few times. The chain combines TRBV4-3 with TRBJ1-2; D perhaps matches TRBD1 (5 bases). Deletions cut 0 bases from V and 8 bases from J, with 13 bases between. CDR1 LGHNA and CDR2 YSLEER come from the germline V gene. There are 14 residues in the CDR3. CDR3 coding DNA: TGCGCCAGCAGCCAAGATGATACAGGCGTCGGCTACACCTTC. It yields the protein CASSQDDTGVGYTF.

This clonotype was recorded at least ten times. CDR3 DNA sequence: TGTGCCAGCAGCTTAGAGCTTTCCACCGGGGAGCTGTTTTTT. The encoded protein is CASSLELSTGELFF. The rearrangement links TRBV7-9 to TRBJ2-2; no reliable D call. CDR3 length: 14 amino acids. The germline V and J ends were trimmed by 1 base and 4 bases, with 7 bases remaining between them. CDR1 and CDR2 (germline): SEHNR, FQNEAQ (reference sequence).

There are a few counts of this clonotype. The chain links TRBV27 to TRBJ1-2, with a weak D call TRBD1 (6 bases). The ends were cut back, 2 bases at V and 2 bases at J, with 12 bases in the middle. CDR3 length equals 15 residues. From germline, CDR1 is MNHEY and CDR2 SMNVEV (reference sequence). DNA of the CDR3: TGTGCCAGCAGTTTAAAGGGACATTACAACTATGGCTACACCTTC. Translating it yields CASSLKGHYNYGYTF.

There are a few counts of this clonotype. V is TRBV7-3 and J is TRBJ2-5, with D perhaps TRBD1 or TRBD2 (6 bases each). CDR1 is SGHTA and CDR2 is FQGTGA in the germline V gene. V lost 2 bases and J 5 bases, leaving 15 bases between the germline ends. The CDR3 totals 15 residues. The CDR3 DNA is TGTGCCAGCAGCTTAGTCGGGGGCCCAAGGGAGACCCAGTACTTC. It is translated as CASSLVGGPRETQYF. The whole variable domain, remainder taken from reference TRBV7-3 and TRBJ2-5, is GAGVSQTPSNKVTEKGKYVELRCDPISGHTALYWYRQSLGQGPEFLIYFQGTGAADDSGLPNDRFFAVRPEGSVSTLKIQRTERGDSAVYLCASSLVGGPRETQYFGPGTRLLVL.